These 8 T cell receptor beta chains were all obtained from the same sample, sequenced in a study of control samples from healthy donors and cancer patients. The protocol was immunoSEQ multiplex PCR, while the TCRdb copy is restricted to in-frame clones and leaves out a portion. Found here are about 190,000 clones, approximately 91% of them singletons; the top ten hold about 2%. The sequenced sample consisted of blood. Source of these receptors: a young man in good health.

The chain carries TRBV7-8 and TRBJ2-3; 10 bases align to TRBD2. Germline V gene sequence: CDR1 SGHVS, CDR2 FQNEAQ. With V trimmed by 6 bases and J by 8 bases, 11 bases remained unmatched. The CDR3 sequence is 15 residues long. The CDR3 here is CASRDLAGAMGTQYF. The CDR3 DNA follows: TGTGCCAGCAGGGACCTAGCGGGGGCCATGGGTACGCAGTATTTT.

The genes are TRBV4-1 and TRBJ1-4; D remains ambiguous. V was clipped by 0 bases and J by 8 bases, with 13 bases between them. Germline V lookup: CDR1 MGHRA, CDR2 YSYEKL. This CDR3 spans 15 amino acids. The CDR3 nucleotides read TGCGCCAGCAGCCAAGATGGAAAGAGTGGGGAAAAACTGTTTTTT. Translated, it gives CASSQDGKSGEKLFF.

The chain joins TRBV19 to TRBJ1-1; 10 nucleotides align to TRBD1. The CDR3 has 15 amino acids. V was clipped by 6 bases and J by 4 bases; unmatched bases: 8. The V gene's germline CDR1 is LNHDA and CDR2 SQIVND (reference sequence). The CDR3 here is CASRDRGQGFTEAFF. CDR3 bases: TGTGCCAGTAGGGACCGGGGACAGGGGTTCACTGAAGCTTTCTTT.

This clone showed up just once. The chain has TRBV7-8 and TRBJ2-7; D call uncertain. From germline, CDR1 is SGHVS and CDR2 FQNEAQ. CDR3 size: 13 residues. V lost 5 bases, J lost 8 bases, and 16 bases lay in between. CDR3 bases: TGTGCCAGCAGCCCAGGACGGCCCGAGCAGCAGTACTTC. Translated, it gives CASSPGRPEQQYF. The whole variable domain, filled in from reference TRBV7-8 and TRBJ2-7, reads GAGVSQSPRYKVAKRGQDVALRCDPISGHVSLFWYQQALGQGPEFLTYFQNEAQLDKSGLPSDRFFAERPEGSVSTLKIQRTQQEDSAVYLCASSPGRPEQQYFGPGTRLTVT.

The chain links TRBV2 to TRBJ2-1; 14 bases fit TRBD2. V was pared by 6 bases and J by 8 bases, with 3 bases of the junction left unmatched. The CDR3 has 14 residues. The germline CDR1 and CDR2 sequences are SNHLY and FYNNEI. This CDR3 reads CASRTSGGAHEQFF. In DNA, the CDR3 is TGTGCCAGCAGGACTAGCGGGGGGGCCCATGAGCAGTTCTTC.

The table lists this clone with a count of one. The J gene is TRBJ1-1, the V gene TRBV27, with D possibly matching TRBD1 (5 bases). The CDR3 length is 14 residues. Trimming removed 3 bases from V and 4 bases from J, with 12 bases in between. Per germline, CDR1 MNHEY and CDR2 SMNVEV (reference sequence). For the CDR3, the DNA is TGTGCCAGCAGTTTCAGGGAGGCGGTCACTGAAGCTTTCTTT. It translates to CASSFREAVTEAFF.

This chain connects TRBV12-3 or TRBV12-4 to TRBJ1-2; D not resolved. The V and J ends lost 5 bases and 1 base respectively, with 8 bases between them. The CDR3 has 13 residues. The CDR3 DNA sequence: TGTGCCAGCAGTCCGGGGTTTAACTATGGCTACACCTTC. Translation gives CASSPGFNYGYTF.

This clone came up many times. J is TRBJ1-2 and V is TRBV7-9; D is unclear. Germline CDR1 SEHNR, CDR2 FQNEAQ (reference sequence). The CDR3 spans 16 residues. The V and J ends lost 1 base and 4 bases respectively, with 16 bases between them. The CDR3 spells CASSLEVSGGPYGYTF. The CDR3, as DNA: TGTGCCAGCAGCTTAGAAGTCTCTGGAGGCCCCTATGGCTACACCTTC.